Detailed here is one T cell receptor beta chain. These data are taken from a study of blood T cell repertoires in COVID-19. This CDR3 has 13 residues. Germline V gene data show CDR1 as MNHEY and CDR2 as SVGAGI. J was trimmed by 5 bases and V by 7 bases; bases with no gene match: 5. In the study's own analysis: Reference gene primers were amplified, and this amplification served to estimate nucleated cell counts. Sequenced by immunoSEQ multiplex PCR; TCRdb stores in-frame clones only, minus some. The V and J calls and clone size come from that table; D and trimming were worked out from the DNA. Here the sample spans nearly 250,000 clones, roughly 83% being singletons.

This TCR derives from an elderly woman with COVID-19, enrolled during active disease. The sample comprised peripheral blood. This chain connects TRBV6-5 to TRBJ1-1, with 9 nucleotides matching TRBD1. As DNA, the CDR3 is TGTGCCAGCATTATGACAGGGGGGACTGAAGCTTTCTTT. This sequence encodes CASIMTGGTEAFF.